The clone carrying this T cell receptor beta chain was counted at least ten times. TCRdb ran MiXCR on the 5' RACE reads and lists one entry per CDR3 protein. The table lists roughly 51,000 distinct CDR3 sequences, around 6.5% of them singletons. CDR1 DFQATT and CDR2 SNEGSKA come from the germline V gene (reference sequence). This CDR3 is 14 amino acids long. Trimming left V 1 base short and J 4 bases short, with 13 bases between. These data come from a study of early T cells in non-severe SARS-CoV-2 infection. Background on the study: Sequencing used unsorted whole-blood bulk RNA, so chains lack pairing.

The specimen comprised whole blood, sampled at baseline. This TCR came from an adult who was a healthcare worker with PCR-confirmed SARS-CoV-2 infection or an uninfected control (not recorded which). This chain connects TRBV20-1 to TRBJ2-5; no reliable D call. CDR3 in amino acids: CSARGAEERETQYF. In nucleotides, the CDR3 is TGCAGTGCTAGAGGTGCTGAGGAGAGAGAGACCCAGTACTTC.